The sequence of this T cell receptor (beta chain) was determined in a study of T cells in Graves' hyperthyroidism and ophthalmopathy. The study, taken as a whole, reports: Blood samples included most of the expanded thyroid clonotypes exceeding 0.001. The model anticipated ophthalmopathy a median around six months pre-onset.

Template material for amplifying TCR beta CDR3 regions consisted of RNA transcripts. In the first-round RT-PCR of the TCR CDR3, the HTBI primer set was used. TCRdb re-analysed the multiplex PCR reads in MiXCR, keeping a single row per CDR3 protein. The table shows 690,000 or so distinct CDR3 sequences, with over 15% occurring only once. Preceding any ophthalmopathy symptoms, the blood sample dates from first hyperthyroidism diagnosis. This clonotype showed up just once. Its antigen is undetermined. V was clipped by 1 base and J by 2 bases, with 8 bases between them. Per germline, CDR1 DFQATT and CDR2 SNEGSKA (reference sequence). The CDR3 spans 13 residues.

This TCR was sampled from a woman between 50 and 59 years old with Graves' hyperthyroidism that later progressed to Graves' ophthalmopathy. The chain is built from TRBV20-1 and TRBJ1-1; D uncertain. The source material was blood. CDR3 DNA: TGCAGTGCTAGAGGGTCACCAAACACTGAAGCTTTCTTT. Translation gives CSARGSPNTEAFF.